The 23 T cell receptor beta chains presented below share a single source sample, sequenced in a study of blood T cell repertoires in COVID-19. Repertoires were generated with immunoSEQ multiplex PCR, while TCRdb's copy carries only in-frame clones and drops some. The data show roughly 68,000 clones, 88% seen once. Sequenced: peripheral blood. Every receptor here comes from a man in his fifties or sixties with acute or convalescent COVID-19.

V gene TRBV27 combines with J gene TRBJ1-5; possible D gene TRBD1, 6 bases. V was trimmed by 5 bases and J by 2 bases, leaving 13 bases between them. From germline, CDR1 is MNHEY and CDR2 SMNVEV (reference sequence). This CDR3 has 15 residues. CDR3 loop: CASSKQGRGNQPQHF. CDR3 nucleotide sequence: TGTGCCAGCAGTAAACAGGGAAGGGGCAATCAGCCCCAGCATTTT.

The genes are TRBV19 and TRBJ2-5, with 10 nucleotides matching TRBD1. Germline CDR1 is LNHDA and CDR2 is SQIVND (reference sequence). The CDR3 is made up of 17 amino acids. Trimming removed 7 bases from V and 7 bases from J; junction bases left unmatched: 18. The CDR3: CASIPLPRDRGIGTQYF. The CDR3 nucleotides are TGTGCCAGTATCCCTTTACCCCGGGACAGGGGAATAGGGACCCAGTACTTC.

The V and J genes are TRBV27 and TRBJ2-5, with a possible D match to TRBD1 (5 bases). The CDR3 length is 13 residues. CDR1 is MNHEY, CDR2 SMNVEV, per germline (reference sequence). Trimming removed 3 bases from V and 5 bases from J, with 10 bases in between. The CDR3 DNA follows: TGTGCCAGCAGTTTGGGGCGTACGGAGACCCAGTACTTC. This gives the protein CASSLGRTETQYF.

The V gene is TRBV12-3 or TRBV12-4, the J gene TRBJ1-2, with D maybe TRBD1 (6 bases). This CDR3 has 13 residues. The V and J ends lost 5 bases and 1 base respectively, with 8 bases between them. CDR3: CASSHRDNYGYTF. CDR3 bases: TGTGCCAGCAGTCACAGGGATAACTATGGCTACACCTTC.

The J gene is TRBJ2-3, the V gene TRBV9, with 7 bases aligning to TRBD1. Trimming at V came to 7 bases and at J to 0 bases, leaving 2 bases not matched to a gene. The germline V gene has CDR1 SGDLS and CDR2 YYNGEE. The CDR3 totals 13 residues. The CDR3 sequence: CASQTGSTDTQYF. As DNA, the CDR3 is TGTGCCAGCCAGACAGGGAGCACAGATACGCAGTATTTT.

V gene TRBV12-3 or TRBV12-4 combines with J gene TRBJ1-1; D gene ambiguous. The V gene lost 3 bases and the J gene lost 2 bases, with 7 bases spanning the gap. The CDR3 extends over 13 amino acids. CDR3 sequence reads: CASSFGRNTEAFF. The DNA for the CDR3 is TGTGCCAGCAGTTTCGGGAGAAACACTGAAGCTTTCTTT.

The V gene is TRBV5-1, the J gene TRBJ2-7, with 10 bases lining up with TRBD1. Germline loops: CDR1 SGHRS, CDR2 YFSETQ. V was pared by 1 base and J by 4 bases, with 14 bases of the junction left unmatched. CDR3 length equals 18 residues. CDR3 in amino acids: CASSLISRTGGIGYEQYF. The CDR3, as DNA: TGCGCCAGCAGCTTGATTTCCAGGACAGGGGGTATCGGTTACGAGCAGTACTTC. The variable domain in full, with the rest retrieved from reference TRBV5-1 and TRBJ2-7, is KAGVTQTPRYLIKTRGQQVTLSCSPISGHRSVSWYQQTPGQGLQFLFEYFSETQRNKGNFPGRFSGRQFSNSRSEMNVSTLELGDSALYLCASSLISRTGGIGYEQYFGPGTRLTVT.

This clone appeared once. V usage is TRBV5-4 and J usage is TRBJ2-5; D might be TRBD1 (5 bases). In germline, CDR1 is SGHNT, CDR2 YYREEE (reference sequence). CDR3 length: 15 residues. With 0 bases removed from V and 5 bases from J, the gap between germline ends came to 14 bases. The chain's CDR3 is CASSLETAPGETQYF. DNA for the CDR3: TGTGCCAGCAGCTTGGAGACAGCGCCAGGGGAGACCCAGTACTTC.

The chain links TRBV6-6 to TRBJ1-2; D possibly corresponds to TRBD1 (6 bases). The CDR3 is made up of 12 amino acids. The V end lost 6 bases, the J end lost 7 bases, and 12 bases lay between the germline ends. The germline gives CDR1 MNHNY, CDR2 SVGAGI (reference sequence). The CDR3 DNA follows: TGTGCCAGCAGCCGCCGGGGGGCTGGCTACACCTTC. Translation gives CASSRRGAGYTF.

The genes are TRBV4-1 and TRBJ1-5; 7 bases fit TRBD1. Germline CDR1 reads MGHRA; CDR2 reads YSYEKL. The CDR3 runs to 16 residues. Trimming took 4 bases from V and 3 from J; bases not matched to a gene: 9. The CDR3 is CASSPRPTGHNQPQHF. The CDR3 DNA reads TGCGCCAGCAGCCCTCGTCCGACAGGGCACAATCAGCCCCAGCATTTT.

This sequence joins TRBV5-1 and TRBJ2-3; 10 nucleotides align to TRBD1. Germline CDR1 is SGHRS and CDR2 is YFSETQ. After removal of 2 bases from V and 4 bases from J, the junction contained 4 bases not matched to a gene. The CDR3 loop spans 15 amino acids. The CDR3 coding sequence is TGCGCCAGCAGCTTCGGGGACAGGGGCGCAGATACGCAGTATTTT. Translating gives CASSFGDRGADTQYF.

The chain joins TRBV12-3 or TRBV12-4 to TRBJ2-1, with 13 positions matching TRBD2. The trim removed 11 bases at V and 10 bases at J, leaving 5 bases unmatched. The CDR3 contains 12 residues. DNA of the CDR3: TGTGCCTCCCTGGGACTAGCGGGGGAGCAGTTCTTC. It codes for CASLGLAGEQFF.

The chain uses TRBV2 and TRBJ1-2; D unclear. The ends were cut back, 7 bases at V and 8 bases at J, with 23 bases in the middle. The CDR3 is made up of 15 amino acids. Germline loops: CDR1 SNHLY, CDR2 FYNNEI. Here the CDR3 reads CASTSESGPTRGYTF. The CDR3 DNA follows: TGTGCCAGCACTTCGGAGAGCGGACCCACGCGGGGCTACACCTTC.

The rearrangement links TRBV7-9 to TRBJ2-7, with D possibly being TRBD1 (6 bases). There are 13 residues in the CDR3. Germline V CDR1 and CDR2: SEHNR, FQNEAQ (reference sequence). V was shortened by 6 bases and J by 2 bases, with 11 bases between the two germline ends. The CDR3 region is CASSRGQTYEQYF. DNA for the CDR3: TGTGCCAGCAGTCGCGGACAGACCTACGAGCAGTACTTC.

This chain joins TRBV24-1 and TRBJ2-3; D ambiguous. Germline V gene lookup returns CDR1 KGHDR and CDR2 SFDVKD. V shed 2 bases and J shed 1 base, with 9 bases lying between them. The CDR3 has 15 amino acids. In nucleotides, the CDR3 is TGTGCCACCAGTGATTCAGGCTACGGCACAGATACGCAGTATTTT. It encodes CATSDSGYGTDTQYF.

In its sample, this clone was seen once. This rearrangement joins TRBV12-5 to TRBJ1-6, with 7 bases fitting TRBD1. The CDR3 contains 19 residues. Per germline, CDR1 LGHNT and CDR2 FRNRAP. V gave up 3 bases and J gave up 7 bases; unmatched junction bases: 18. Here the CDR3 reads CASGLTGIQGTDRNSPLHF. The CDR3 DNA follows: TGTGCTAGTGGTTTAACCGGCATACAGGGGACAGACCGAAATTCACCCCTCCACTTT.

This chain uses TRBV6-5 with TRBJ2-4; D not certain. Trimming stripped 5 bases from V and 0 bases from J, with 11 bases between. Per germline, CDR1 MNHEY and CDR2 SVGAGI. The CDR3 has 15 residues. The CDR3 protein is CASSQTSLAKNIQYF. The DNA of the CDR3 is TGTGCCAGCAGTCAGACATCCTTAGCCAAAAACATTCAGTACTTC.

J is TRBJ2-6 and V is TRBV13; perhaps TRBD2 as D (5 bases). Germline CDR1 is PRHDT and CDR2 is FYEKMQ (reference sequence). Trimming removed 6 bases from V and 0 bases from J, with 6 bases in between. The CDR3 is 14 amino acids. This CDR3 reads CASSGSSGANVLTF. CDR3 in DNA: TGTGCCAGCAGTGGGAGCTCTGGGGCCAACGTCCTGACTTTC.

This clone was counted a single time. J is TRBJ1-2 and V is TRBV7-9, with a possible D match to TRBD1 (5 bases). Germline CDR1 reads SEHNR; CDR2 reads FQNEAQ (reference sequence). V was pared by 4 bases and J by 3 bases, with 18 bases between. CDR3 length: 16 residues. This chain's CDR3 is CASSSVSTELDYGYTF. The CDR3 DNA reads TGTGCCAGCAGCTCGGTATCGACAGAGCTTGACTATGGCTACACCTTC.

V is TRBV5-5 and J is TRBJ1-1, with D maybe TRBD1 (6 bases). The length of the CDR3 is 12 residues. CDR1 and CDR2 from the germline V gene are SGHKS and YYEKEE (reference sequence). The ends were cut back, 5 bases at V and 7 bases at J, with 12 bases in the middle. CDR3 in amino acids: CASRRRQDEAFF. CDR3 bases: TGTGCCAGCAGACGGAGACAGGATGAAGCTTTCTTT.

V and J are TRBV28 and TRBJ1-2; 12 bases map to TRBD1. The CDR3 consists of 14 residues. Germline V gene data show CDR1 as MDHEN and CDR2 as SYDVKM. The trim removed 6 bases at V and 2 bases at J, leaving 1 base unmatched. In DNA, the CDR3 is TGTGCCAGCAGAGGGACAGGGGGCAACTATGGCTACACCTTC. This encodes CASRGTGGNYGYTF.

The rearrangement joins TRBV12-3 or TRBV12-4 to TRBJ1-6; possible D gene TRBD1, 6 bases. CDR3 length: 13 residues. Between the trimmed V and J ends, which lost 0 bases and 12 bases, there was a span of 9 bases. CDR3 protein: CASSLAQGQPLHF. The CDR3, as DNA: TGTGCCAGCAGTTTAGCCCAGGGGCAACCCCTCCACTTT.

This chain links TRBV4-1 with TRBJ2-2; TRBD1 might be the D (6 bases). Germline CDR1 MGHRA, CDR2 YSYEKL. The CDR3 is 16 residues long. Trimming removed 10 bases at V and 1 base at J, with 19 bases between. The CDR3 DNA follows: TGCGCCACCAAGCAAAACCAGGGACAGAACACCGGGGAGCTGTTTTTT. It encodes CATKQNQGQNTGELFF.